Sequencing of this T cell receptor (delta chain) was carried out in a study of delta chain sequences of gamma delta T cells (dated by TCRdb to the late 2010s). Comment on this clone: The target of this receptor is not known. A junction end diverges from the germline sequence, so it may reflect a read error.

Reading the germline V gene gives CDR1 GEAIGNYY and CDR2 EKD. The CDR3 covers 20 residues, taking in both the cysteine and the phenylalanine. Kept here is only the CDR3 DNA, which spans 60 bases and is read in frame from base 1. Preparation of the library involved PCR. The instrument was an Illumina MiSeq. Identical DNA sequences were merged into single rows after TCRdb reprocessed the public reads with CATT. This sample comprises approximately 3,000 delta-chain clones, roughly two thirds of them detected only once. Under 60% of the sample comes from the top ten. In this chain, TRDV2 is recombined with TRDJ1, and TRDD3 matches 11 of the central bases. The receptor's source is a human donor with breast cancer. Material: a tumor sample. The nucleotide sequence reads TGTGCCTGTGACACCGTATTGTGGGGGATACGGTCCACCTATAACGATAAACTTATCTTT. It encodes CACDTVLWGIRSTYNDKLIF.